This TCR beta chain was identified in a study of post-analysis software for immune sequencing data. Concerning this clonotype: Its antigen is currently unknown.

The V end lost 2 bases, the J end lost 3 bases, and 8 bases lay between the germline ends. Looked up from germline, CDR1 is MNHEY and CDR2 is SMNVEV (reference sequence). The CDR3 contains 15 residues. The study's findings and limits: TRBV segments more frequent in patients than in controls numbered a few and included TRBV5-6, TRBV5-1 and TRBV20-1.

cDNA libraries for TCR beta contained unique molecular identifiers. Some 500,000 cDNA molecules were recovered from an input of roughly 0.85 to 10 million T cells. TCRdb fed the PCR reads into MiXCR, producing one record per CDR3 protein. Among a few hundred thousand distinct CDR3 sequences listed, around 40% were seen once. The J gene is TRBJ2-6, the V gene TRBV27; perhaps TRBD2 as D (5 bases). This sequence was found in a girl aged 5 to 17 with multiple sclerosis. Sequenced material: blood. This CDR3 is CASSLRGNGANVLTF. The CDR3 bases are TGTGCCAGCAGTTTACGGGGAAATGGGGCCAACGTCCTGACTTTC.